Shown below are 30 T cell receptor beta chains from a single sample sequenced in a study of post-analysis software for immune sequencing data. The study, taken as a whole, reports: With TRBV5-6, TRBV5-1 and TRBV20-1 included, 5 or 6 TRBV segments were more frequent in patients than in controls.

No antigens are known for them. Built from TCR beta cDNA, the libraries had unique molecular identifiers in them. TCRdb recomputed calls from the PCR reads with MiXCR, one row per CDR3 protein. The table has some 690,000 distinct CDR3 sequences, 55% to 60% seen once; the top ten hold approximately 10%. The sequenced material came from blood. Receptor source: a girl aged 2-9 years with multiple sclerosis.

The chain recombines TRBV3-1 with TRBJ1-2; maybe TRBD1 (5 bases). Trimming removed 1 base at V and 0 bases at J, with 9 bases between. CDR1 LGHDT and CDR2 YNNKEL come from the germline V gene (reference sequence). The CDR3 spans 15 residues. Here the CDR3 reads CASSQGGTSNYGYTF. CDR3 nucleotides: TGTGCCAGCAGCCAAGGAGGGACTTCTAACTATGGCTACACCTTC.

This clonotype was counted only a few times. This chain uses TRBV13 with TRBJ2-3; 12 bases are a match to TRBD2. Germline V gene lookup returns CDR1 PRHDT and CDR2 FYEKMQ (reference sequence). J lost 6 bases, V lost 5 bases, and 18 bases had no gene match. This CDR3 is built from 19 residues. The CDR3 DNA reads TGTGCCAGCAGCCTACTCCACAGACTAGCGGGGGTACCCGAGGATACGCAGTATTTT. Translated, it gives CASSLLHRLAGVPEDTQYF. Combining the CDR3 with reference TRBV13 and TRBJ2-3 gives the whole variable domain AAGVIQSPRHLIKEKRETATLKCYPIPRHDTVYWYQQGPGQDPQFLISFYEKMQSDKGSIPDRFSAQQFSDYHSELNMSSLELGDSALYFCASSLLHRLAGVPEDTQYFGPGTRLTVL.

This chain links TRBV10-3 with TRBJ1-2; the match to TRBD1 covers 8 bases. CDR1 is ENHRY and CDR2 is SYGVKD in the germline V gene. CDR3 length equals 15 residues. The V gene end was trimmed by 4 bases and the J gene end by 6 bases; junction bases not matched to a gene: 10. The CDR3 sequence is CAISALDRDKNGYTF. CDR3 nucleotides: TGTGCCATCAGTGCCCTGGACAGGGATAAGAATGGCTACACCTTC.

This clonotype occurred a few times. This sequence joins TRBV29-1 and TRBJ2-5; 9 nucleotides align to TRBD2. Trimming at V came to 8 bases and at J to 1 base, leaving 11 bases not matched to a gene. CDR1 and CDR2 from the germline V gene are SQVTM and ANQGSEA. The CDR3 is 15 residues long. The CDR3 is CSLGGSGSPQETQYF. The CDR3 nucleotides read TGCAGCCTGGGAGGTAGCGGGAGTCCCCAAGAGACCCAGTACTTC.

J is TRBJ2-1 and V is TRBV14; 8 bases agree with TRBD2. The CDR3 is 13 amino acids. Germline CDR1 reads SGHDN; CDR2 reads FVKESK. V shed 0 bases and J 13 bases; nucleotides not matched to a gene: 5. The CDR3 here is CASSQDTGGRQFF. The CDR3 nucleotides read TGTGCCAGCAGCCAAGATACGGGGGGGCGACAGTTCTTC.

The rearrangement uses TRBV6-2 or TRBV6-3 and TRBJ2-3; TRBD2 agrees at 12 bases. The J segment lost 3 bases and the V segment lost 4 bases, leaving 14 bases of the junction unmatched. Germline V gene data show CDR1 as MNHEY and CDR2 as SVGEGT. This CDR3 is 19 amino acids long. The CDR3 coding sequence is TGTGCCAGCAGTTCCACCATCAACTACGGACTAGCGGGGACAGATACGCAGTATTTT. This codes for CASSSTINYGLAGTDTQYF.

The chain is built from TRBV6-2 or TRBV6-3 and TRBJ2-2, with D hard to call. Trimming shortened V by 3 bases and J by 9 bases, and 17 bases separated the two germline ends. The CDR3 extends over 15 amino acids. The germline V gene encodes CDR1 MNHEY and CDR2 SVGEGT. The CDR3 protein is CASSYSKILDRELFF. DNA for the CDR3: TGTGCCAGCAGTTATAGTAAGATTCTTGACCGGGAGCTGTTTTTT.

On this clonotype itself: The junction and the germline gene differ at one end; a read error may be behind it. The chain joins TRBV12-3 or TRBV12-4 to TRBJ1-2; weak D call: TRBD1 (5 bases). This CDR3 has 13 residues. This CDR3 reads CVSSFGDNYGYTF. CDR3 nucleotide sequence: TGTGTCAGCAGTTTCGGGGACAACTATGGCTACACCTTC.

The V call is TRBV4-3, the J call TRBJ2-3; no firm D call. The CDR3 contains 16 residues. Germline CDR1 LGHNA, CDR2 YSLEER. Trimming took off 0 bases at V and 4 bases at J, with 14 bases between the two ends. The DNA for the CDR3 is TGCGCCAGCAGCCAAGAGGCCGTTAGGGTGGCAGATACGCAGTATTTT. It specifies CASSQEAVRVADTQYF.

On this clonotype itself: The CDR3 does not end in the conserved phenylalanine or tryptophan, so this is likely a read error. The V call is TRBV7-2, the J call TRBJ2-2; a possible D gene is TRBD1 (5 bases). With 2 bases removed from V and 0 bases from J, the gap between germline ends came to 10 bases. CDR1 is SGHTA, CDR2 FQGNSA, per germline. CDR3 size: 16 residues. CDR3 DNA sequence: TGTGCCAGCAGCTTAATAACAGGAGCGAACACCGGGGAGCTGTTTTGT. Translated, it gives CASSLITGANTGELFC.

The J gene is TRBJ2-1, the V gene TRBV10-1; D gene ambiguous. The CDR3 is 13 amino acids. The V gene's germline CDR1 is WNHNN and CDR2 SYGVQD (reference sequence). V was cut by 0 bases and J by 14 bases, with 14 bases left in between. CDR3 region: CASSESGRTPEFF. For the CDR3, the DNA is TGCGCCAGCAGTGAGTCCGGGCGGACCCCCGAGTTCTTC.

The chain combines TRBV27 with TRBJ2-5; TRBD1 aligns across 9 bases. The CDR3 is made up of 16 amino acids. In germline, CDR1 is MNHEY, CDR2 SMNVEV (reference sequence). J gave up 2 bases and V 7 bases, and 11 bases lay outside the gene matches. The CDR3 sequence: CASTPGTGILQETQYF. The CDR3 region has the DNA TGTGCCAGCACCCCTGGGACAGGGATCTTACAAGAGACCCAGTACTTC.

The V gene is TRBV2, the J gene TRBJ2-5; TRBD2 might be the D (7 bases). V was shortened by 8 bases and J by 4 bases, with 23 bases between the two germline ends. Per germline, CDR1 SNHLY and CDR2 FYNNEI. CDR3 length: 16 amino acids. CDR3 sequence reads: CASSARGQGGGETQYF. CDR3 in DNA: TGTGCCAGCTCCGCGCGGGGGCAGGGCGGAGGAGAGACCCAGTACTTC. Complete variable domain (other parts from reference TRBV2 and TRBJ2-5): EPEVTQTPSHQVTQMGQEVILRCVPISNHLYFYWYRQILGQKVEFLVSFYNNEISEKSEIFDDQFSVERPDGSNFTLKIRSTKLEDSAMYFCASSARGQGGGETQYFGPGTRLLVL.

The chain recombines TRBV27 with TRBJ2-4, with TRBD2 as a possible D gene (7 bases). The J call is uncertain, as TRBJ2-7 better fits the DNA end. From germline, CDR1 is MNHEY and CDR2 SMNVEV (reference sequence). The CDR3 spans 15 residues. The DNA of the CDR3 is TGTGCCAGCAGTTGGAGGGGGGGACCCTCCTACGAGCAGTACTTC. Its protein product is CASSWRGGPSYEQYF.

The rearrangement links TRBV5-1 to TRBJ2-1; 7 bases agree with TRBD1. The CDR3 is made up of 17 amino acids. J was trimmed by 6 bases and V by 5 bases; bases with no gene match: 17. Germline loops: CDR1 SGHRS, CDR2 YFSETQ. The CDR3 region has the DNA TGCGCCAGCAGACCTCCGTCAACAGGGGAAGTAGGCAATGAGCAGTTCTTC. Amino acid sequence: CASRPPSTGEVGNEQFF. Full variable domain (outside the CDR3, taken from reference TRBV5-1 and TRBJ2-1): KAGVTQTPRYLIKTRGQQVTLSCSPISGHRSVSWYQQTPGQGLQFLFEYFSETQRNKGNFPGRFSGRQFSNSRSEMNVSTLELGDSALYLCASRPPSTGEVGNEQFFGPGTRLTVL.

The rearrangement uses TRBV6-5 and TRBJ1-2; unclear D gene. The CDR3 is 14 amino acids. Per the germline V gene, CDR1 is MNHEY and CDR2 is SVGAGI. Between the trimmed V and J ends, which lost 0 bases and 4 bases, there was a span of 9 bases. CDR3 sequence: CASSYSKQSYGYTF. In nucleotides, the CDR3 is TGTGCCAGCAGTTACTCGAAGCAGAGCTATGGCTACACCTTC.

The chain joins TRBV3-1 to TRBJ1-6; D remains ambiguous. Germline CDR1 and CDR2: LGHDT and YNNKEL (reference sequence). This CDR3 has 16 amino acids. The V end lost 1 base, the J end lost 6 bases, and 13 bases lay between the germline ends. This chain's CDR3 is CASSQGDGRLNSPLHF. CDR3 coding DNA: TGTGCCAGCAGCCAAGGAGACGGACGCCTTAATTCACCCCTCCACTTT.

This clonotype has a handful of counts. This sequence joins TRBV7-2 and TRBJ2-1; 9 bases are shared with TRBD2. The V and J ends lost 3 bases and 1 base, in that order; junction bases with no gene match: 10. CDR3 length: 18 residues. In germline, CDR1 is SGHTA, CDR2 FQGNSA. Here the CDR3 reads CASSFAGSSGGSYNEQFF. Written as DNA, the CDR3 is TGTGCCAGCAGCTTCGCCGGTAGTAGCGGGGGATCCTACAATGAGCAGTTCTTC.

The chain employs TRBV7-9 and TRBJ2-3, with D uncertain. The CDR3 runs 13 residues. CDR1 and CDR2 (germline): SEHNR, FQNEAQ (reference sequence). Trimming took 10 bases from V and 1 from J, leaving 12 bases between them. The CDR3, as DNA: TGTGCCATCCCCGTGCAGGGCACAGATACGCAGTATTTT. Translated, it gives CAIPVQGTDTQYF.

The gene calls are TRBV7-2 and TRBJ2-3; 11 bases match TRBD2. Germline V lookup: CDR1 SGHTA, CDR2 FQGNSA. Trimming took 5 bases from V and 4 from J; bases not matched to a gene: 5. This CDR3 is built from 15 residues. CDR3 coding DNA: TGTGCCAGCAGCCGTATAGCGGGGGGGCCAGATACGCAGTATTTT. It codes for CASSRIAGGPDTQYF.

This chain uses TRBV15 with TRBJ2-1; D is possibly TRBD2 (5 bases). Per the germline V gene, CDR1 is LNHNV and CDR2 is YYDKDF (reference sequence). Deletions cut 0 bases from V and 13 bases from J, with 13 bases between. CDR3 length: 13 amino acids. As DNA, the CDR3 is TGTGCCACCAGCAGAGATGGACTCGACAATCAGTTCTTC. Translating it yields CATSRDGLDNQFF.

Comments on this clonotype: Lacking the conserved final phenylalanine or tryptophan, this CDR3 likely reflects a read error. The gene calls are TRBV7-2 and TRBJ2-1; TRBD2 matches at 13 bases. Germline V gene sequence: CDR1 SGHTA, CDR2 FQGNSA. The CDR3 is 15 residues long. Losses at the gene ends were 4 bases for V and 11 bases for J; bases not matched to a gene: 8. In DNA form, the CDR3 reads TGTGCCAGCAGCTACGGACTAGCGGGAGAGTCTAAGCAGTTCGTC. Residues: CASSYGLAGESKQFV.

This clonotype has only a few counts. The gene calls are TRBV10-3 and TRBJ2-1, with 7 bases aligning to TRBD2. CDR3 size: 15 residues. Per the germline V gene, CDR1 is ENHRY and CDR2 is SYGVKD. With V trimmed by 6 bases and J by 5 bases, 10 bases remained unmatched. Here the CDR3 reads CAIRGTTRPNNEQFF. CDR3 nucleotides: TGTGCCATCAGAGGGACTACCAGACCGAACAATGAGCAGTTCTTC.

This clonotype was seen a handful of times. V gene TRBV29-1 combines with J gene TRBJ2-3, with 7 bases that match TRBD1. V shed 8 bases and J 4 bases; nucleotides not matched to a gene: 9. From germline, CDR1 is SQVTM and CDR2 ANQGSEA. This CDR3 has 13 residues. The CDR3 bases are TGCAGCTCCTGGGGACAGTTGCCAGATACGCAGTATTTT. Protein sequence: CSSWGQLPDTQYF.

This clonotype has a handful of counts. This chain joins TRBV4-1 and TRBJ2-7, with 12 bases identical to TRBD2. CDR1 is MGHRA, CDR2 YSYEKL, per germline. This CDR3 spans 14 amino acids. The junction had 0 bases not matched to a gene; V was cut back by 1 base and J by 5 bases. The CDR3 protein is CASSQGLAGDEQYF. The CDR3, as DNA: TGCGCCAGCAGCCAAGGACTAGCGGGAGACGAGCAGTACTTC.

This clonotype was picked up a small number of times. This chain joins TRBV11-2 and TRBJ2-2; D is ambiguous. V lost 0 bases, J lost 7 bases, and 12 bases lay in between. The CDR3 runs to 15 residues. Germline loops: CDR1 SGHAT, CDR2 FQNNGV. The CDR3 nucleotides are TGTGCCAGCAGCTTAGAGGCACTTCGCATCGGGGAGCTGTTTTTT. It translates to CASSLEALRIGELFF. The full variable domain, rest sourced from reference TRBV11-2 and TRBJ2-2, is EAGVAQSPRYKIIEKRQSVAFWCNPISGHATLYWYQQILGQGPKLLIQFQNNGVVDDSQLPKDRFSAERLKGVDSTLKIQPAKLEDSAVYLCASSLEALRIGELFFGEGSRLTVL.

The chain uses TRBV7-6 and TRBJ2-4, with D possibly being TRBD1 (7 bases). CDR3 length: 14 amino acids. V lost 5 bases, J lost 13 bases, and 21 bases lay in between. Looked up from germline, CDR1 is SGHVS and CDR2 is FNYEAQ. The CDR3 region has the DNA TGTGCCAGCAGCCAGGGGGTAGGGGGCCGGGAGCAGTACTTC. Its translation is CASSQGVGGREQYF.

The chain has TRBV2 and TRBJ1-2; D unclear. CDR1 is SNHLY, CDR2 FYNNEI, per germline. The V and J ends lost 11 bases and 5 bases respectively, with 18 bases between them. The CDR3 has 13 amino acids. Written as DNA, the CDR3 is TGTGCCCATGAGAGGGAGACGACATATGGCTACACCTTC. Residues: CAHERETTYGYTF.

The rearrangement joins TRBV20-1 to TRBJ2-1; 9 nucleotides agree with TRBD2. From germline, CDR1 is DFQATT and CDR2 SNEGSKA (reference sequence). The CDR3 totals 12 residues. The V gene end was trimmed by 3 bases and the J gene end by 9 bases; junction bases not matched to a gene: 3. CDR3 protein: CSARREGGEQFF. Here the CDR3 DNA reads TGCAGTGCTAGGCGGGAGGGTGGTGAGCAGTTCTTC.

The chain uses TRBV29-1 and TRBJ1-2, with TRBD1 matching 8 bases. The CDR3 has 17 amino acids. Trimming removed 3 bases from V and 7 bases from J; junction bases left unmatched: 19. The germline CDR1 and CDR2 sequences are SQVTM and ANQGSEA. The chain's CDR3 is CSVEAIRTGSLPGGYTF. CDR3 coding DNA: TGCAGCGTTGAGGCCATCCGGACAGGGTCCCTCCCAGGTGGCTACACCTTC.